This TCR beta chain is drawn from a study of patients and donors after allogeneic stem cell transplantation. CDR3 length equals 17 residues. CDR1 and CDR2 from the germline V gene are LGHDT and YNNKEL (reference sequence). V lost 0 bases and J lost 3, with 16 bases in between. This clonotype has a handful of counts. TCRdb passed the RT-PCR reads through MiXCR, listing each CDR3 protein once. Here the sample spans 410,000 or so distinct CDR3 sequences, 16% being singletons. This receptor was obtained from a human donor who was either an allogeneic HSCT recipient or a stem cell or donor lymphocyte infusion donor (not recorded which). It is not recorded whose cells these are; they may come from a transplant donor. This chain uses TRBV3-1 with TRBJ2-3, with D unclear. Source material: blood, either unsorted or a sorted T cell fraction (not recorded which). CDR3 region: CASSQESAPVWTDTQYF. The DNA of the CDR3 is TGTGCCAGCAGCCAAGAAAGCGCGCCCGTTTGGACAGATACGCAGTATTTT.